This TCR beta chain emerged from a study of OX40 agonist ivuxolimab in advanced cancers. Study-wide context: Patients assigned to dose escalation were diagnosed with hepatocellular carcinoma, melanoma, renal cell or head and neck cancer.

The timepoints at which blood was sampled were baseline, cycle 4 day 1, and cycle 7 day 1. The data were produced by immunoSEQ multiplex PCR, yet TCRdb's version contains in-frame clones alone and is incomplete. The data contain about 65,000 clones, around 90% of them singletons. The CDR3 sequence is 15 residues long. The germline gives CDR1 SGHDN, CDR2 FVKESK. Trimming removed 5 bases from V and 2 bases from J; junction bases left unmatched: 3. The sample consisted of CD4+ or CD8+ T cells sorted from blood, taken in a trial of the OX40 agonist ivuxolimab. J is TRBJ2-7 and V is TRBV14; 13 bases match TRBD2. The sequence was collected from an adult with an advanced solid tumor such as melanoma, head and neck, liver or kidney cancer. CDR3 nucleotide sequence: TGTGCCAGCAGCACACTAGCGGGGGGGCCCTACGAGCAGTACTTC. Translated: CASSTLAGGPYEQYF. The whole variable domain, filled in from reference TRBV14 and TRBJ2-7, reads EAGVTQFPSHSVIEKGQTVTLRCDPISGHDNLYWYRRVMGKEIKFLLHFVKESKQDESGMPNNRFLAERTGGTYSTLKVQPAELEDSGVYFCASSTLAGGPYEQYFGPGTRLTVT.